These 22 T cell receptor beta chains were sequenced from one sample in a study of shared clonotypes between healthy human individuals. Naive-designated CD8 cells lacked CD45RO, were positively enriched for CCR7, and omitted terminally differentiated effector memory CD45RA+ cells. Clones were read by immunoSEQ multiplex PCR, and TCRdb kept only the in-frame ones, dropping some. The sample lists around 1,900,000 clones; about 93% were seen once. What was sequenced was naive CD8+ T cells from PBMCs. Receptors were obtained from a man between 18 and 29 years old in good health. Some clones in this sample may be carry-over from other donors' samples.

The CDR3 DNA reads TGTGCCAGCAGTGAATGGGGGACAGAGAATCAGCCCCAGCATTTT. Amino acid sequence: CASSEWGTENQPQHF. The chain uses TRBV2 and TRBJ1-5, with 7 bases fitting TRBD1. J was trimmed by 4 bases and V by 2 bases; bases with no gene match: 5. This CDR3 region has 15 residues. Germline V lookup: CDR1 SNHLY, CDR2 FYNNEI.

The genes are TRBV7-2 and TRBJ2-2, with TRBD2 matching 7 bases. Germline lookup yields CDR1 SGHTA and CDR2 FQGNSA. V shed 5 bases and J 5 bases; nucleotides not matched to a gene: 14. There are 17 residues in the CDR3. This chain's CDR3 is CASSPLFSGTGTGELFF. The CDR3 bases are TGTGCCAGCAGCCCGCTCTTCAGCGGGACGGGGACCGGGGAGCTGTTTTTT.

Note on this clone: Other DNA sequences within the sample encode an identical CDR3. The rearrangement links TRBV9 to TRBJ2-7; 10 nucleotides agree with TRBD2. V gave up 4 bases and J gave up 2 bases; unmatched junction bases: 6. Germline V gives CDR1 SGDLS, CDR2 YYNGEE. The CDR3 is made up of 15 amino acids. The chain's CDR3 is CASSPGLAATYEQYF. For the CDR3, the DNA is TGTGCCAGCAGCCCAGGACTAGCGGCTACCTACGAGCAGTACTTC.

CDR3 DNA: TGTGCCAGCAGTTTAGACCCGGACAGGGGAGAAAAACTGTTTTTT. Translated, it gives CASSLDPDRGEKLFF. The rearrangement uses TRBV28 and TRBJ1-4, with 9 bases aligning to TRBD1. The CDR3 totals 15 residues. V lost 2 bases to trimming and J lost 8 bases; unmatched junction nucleotides: 6. Germline CDR1 and CDR2: MDHEN and SYDVKM. The full variable domain, completed using reference TRBV28 and TRBJ1-4, is DVKVTQSSRYLVKRTGEKVFLECVQDMDHENMFWYRQDPGLGLRLIYFSYDVKMKEKGDIPEGYSVSREKKERFSLILESASTNQTSMYLCASSLDPDRGEKLFFGSGTQLSVL.

This clone was seen only once. This chain uses TRBV4-1 with TRBJ1-1; 8 bases fit TRBD1. The CDR3 sequence is 19 residues long. Unmatched junction bases numbered 21, after V lost 4 bases and J lost 5 bases. CDR1 and CDR2 from the germline V gene are MGHRA and YSYEKL. CDR3 residues: CASSLRVTLSGGMRTEAFF. The CDR3 nucleotides are TGCGCCAGCAGCCTGAGGGTTACTCTCTCAGGGGGCATGAGGACTGAAGCTTTCTTT.

The chain uses TRBV18 and TRBJ2-1; 9 nucleotides agree with TRBD2. The CDR3 consists of 16 residues. From germline, CDR1 is KGHSH and CDR2 LQKENI. V trimming: 0 bases; J trimming: 5 bases; junction bases outside the gene matches: 5. CDR3 residues: CASSPPREGLHNEQFF. DNA of the CDR3: TGTGCCAGCTCACCACCGCGGGAGGGCCTCCACAATGAGCAGTTCTTC.

V gene TRBV19 combines with J gene TRBJ2-5, with 11 bases that match TRBD2. Germline V lookup: CDR1 LNHDA, CDR2 SQIVND (reference sequence). The J segment lost 5 bases and the V segment lost 3 bases, leaving 11 bases of the junction unmatched. The CDR3 contains 17 residues. This chain's CDR3 is CASSIDHPGLAAETQYF. DNA for the CDR3: TGTGCCAGTAGTATTGACCATCCGGGACTAGCGGCCGAGACCCAGTACTTC.

A note on this clone: Other DNA sequences from this sample encode an identical CDR3 as well. This sequence joins TRBV6-5 and TRBJ2-7, with a weak D call TRBD1 (5 bases). CDR3 length equals 14 residues. V lost 2 bases, J lost 2 bases, and 10 bases lay in between. The germline CDR1 and CDR2 sequences are MNHEY and SVGAGI. The CDR3 sequence is CASSYSQGTYEQYF. CDR3 DNA sequence: TGTGCCAGCAGTTACAGTCAGGGCACCTACGAGCAGTACTTC.

The chain uses TRBV10-3 and TRBJ2-7; 7 bases are shared with TRBD1. The V and J ends lost 7 bases and 2 bases, in that order; junction bases with no gene match: 11. CDR1 and CDR2 from the germline V gene are ENHRY and SYGVKD. This CDR3 is built from 15 residues. The CDR3 bases are TGTGCCATCAACCCCGGGCAGGGGGTTACCTACGAGCAGTACTTC. It codes for CAINPGQGVTYEQYF.

V usage is TRBV28 and J usage is TRBJ2-2; D may be TRBD1 (5 bases). Germline V gene lookup returns CDR1 MDHEN and CDR2 SYDVKM. The length of the CDR3 is 14 residues. V was trimmed by 3 bases and J by 4 bases, leaving 9 bases between them. CDR3 sequence reads: CASSFPRATGELFF. For the CDR3, the DNA is TGTGCCAGCAGTTTTCCCAGGGCCACCGGGGAGCTGTTTTTT.

V usage is TRBV4-1 and J usage is TRBJ2-1; D tentatively reads TRBD1 or TRBD2 (5 bases each). This CDR3 spans 13 amino acids. Trimming shortened V by 1 base and J by 15 bases, and 16 bases separated the two germline ends. CDR1 is MGHRA, CDR2 YSYEKL, per germline. This chain's CDR3 is CASSQGRGGSRFF. The CDR3 DNA is TGCGCCAGCAGCCAAGGCCGTGGGGGTTCGCGGTTCTTC.

This chain uses TRBV4-1 with TRBJ2-7; D is perhaps TRBD1 (5 bases). This CDR3 comprises 14 residues. The germline V and J ends were trimmed by 1 base and 4 bases, with 11 bases remaining between them. CDR1 and CDR2 from the germline V gene are MGHRA and YSYEKL. In DNA form, the CDR3 reads TGCGCCAGCAGCCAAGTAAGGGGTGATTACGAGCAGTACTTC. It encodes CASSQVRGDYEQYF.

The chain employs TRBV5-1 and TRBJ1-2; TRBD1 agrees at 9 bases. CDR3 length equals 15 residues. V lost 4 bases, J lost 5 bases, and 9 bases stayed unmatched. CDR1 is SGHRS and CDR2 is YFSETQ in the germline V gene. The CDR3, as DNA: TGCGCCAGCAGCCCTGAACAGGGGGCGGGTTATGGCTACACCTTC. Its protein is CASSPEQGAGYGYTF.

This clone has a single count. The chain employs TRBV9 and TRBJ2-7; D tentatively reads TRBD1 or TRBD2 (5 bases each). Germline V gene sequence: CDR1 SGDLS, CDR2 YYNGEE. The germline V and J ends were trimmed by 3 bases and 6 bases, with 16 bases remaining between them. The CDR3 runs 14 residues. DNA for the CDR3: TGTGCCAGCAGCGCAGTCGGGACCCGGGGCGAGCAGTACTTC. Translating gives CASSAVGTRGEQYF.

The chain uses TRBV28 and TRBJ2-7; TRBD2 aligns across 9 bases. The V segment lost 2 bases and the J segment 6 bases; nucleotides outside the gene matches: 5. There are 14 residues in the CDR3. Germline loops: CDR1 MDHEN, CDR2 SYDVKM. CDR3 DNA: TGTGCCAGCAGTTTACGGGGACTAGCACCCGAGCAGTACTTC. Translating it yields CASSLRGLAPEQYF.

V and J are TRBV7-9 and TRBJ2-1; 13 bases are shared with TRBD2. Germline CDR1 and CDR2: SEHNR and FQNEAQ (reference sequence). This CDR3 is built from 18 residues. The trim removed 5 bases at V and 6 bases at J, leaving 13 bases unmatched. The DNA of the CDR3 is TGTGCCAGCAGCGGGGACACCGGGAGACTAGCGGGGGGCAATGAGCAGTTCTTC. Translated, it gives CASSGDTGRLAGGNEQFF.

The chain joins TRBV7-6 to TRBJ1-5; D is unclear. The CDR3 loop spans 17 amino acids. The V gene's germline CDR1 is SGHVS and CDR2 FNYEAQ. The V end lost 5 bases, the J end lost 1 base, and 18 bases lay between the germline ends. CDR3 residues: CASSLVVLVKSNQPQHF. In DNA, the CDR3 is TGTGCCAGCAGCCTAGTGGTCCTAGTGAAAAGCAATCAGCCCCAGCATTTT.

The chain combines TRBV4-2 with TRBJ1-1; D ambiguous. CDR3 length: 13 residues. Germline V gene data show CDR1 as LGHNA and CDR2 as YNFKEQ. V was clipped by 4 bases and J by 10 bases, with 16 bases between them. This CDR3 reads CASSPFHGDGAFF. For the CDR3, the DNA is TGTGCCAGCAGCCCGTTCCACGGAGACGGAGCTTTCTTT.

This CDR3 reads CASSPRYLAESNEQFF. In nucleotides, the CDR3 is TGTGCCAGCAGCCCCCGGTACCTAGCGGAGAGCAATGAGCAGTTCTTC. V gene TRBV7-2 combines with J gene TRBJ2-1; TRBD2 matches 7 bases. Losses at the gene ends were 5 bases for V and 6 bases for J; bases not matched to a gene: 13. The CDR3 contains 16 residues. The germline V gene encodes CDR1 SGHTA and CDR2 FQGNSA.

This chain connects TRBV4-1 to TRBJ1-3; a possible D gene is TRBD1 (5 bases). The CDR3 consists of 15 residues. CDR1 and CDR2 from the germline V gene are MGHRA and YSYEKL. The V end lost 2 bases, the J end lost 2 bases, and 10 bases lay between the germline ends. CDR3 DNA: TGCGCCAGCAGCCAATTGCAGGGAGCTGGAAACACCATATATTTT. This codes for CASSQLQGAGNTIYF.

This chain uses TRBV6-1 with TRBJ2-7, with TRBD1 as a possible D gene (5 bases). Trimming cost V 2 bases and J 7 bases, with 12 bases left between them. Germline CDR1 MNHNS, CDR2 SASEGT. This CDR3 has 13 residues. The CDR3 spells CASSEKGVGEQYF. The CDR3 bases are TGTGCCAGCAGTGAAAAAGGGGTGGGGGAGCAGTACTTC.

The genes are TRBV5-1 and TRBJ2-1, with TRBD1 matching over 9 bases. CDR1 and CDR2 from the germline V gene are SGHRS and YFSETQ. Trimming cost V 0 bases and J 2 bases; bases outside gene matches: 3. This CDR3 has 16 amino acids. This CDR3 is CASSLERTGAYNEQFF. The CDR3, as DNA: TGCGCCAGCAGCTTGGAGCGGACAGGGGCCTACAATGAGCAGTTCTTC.